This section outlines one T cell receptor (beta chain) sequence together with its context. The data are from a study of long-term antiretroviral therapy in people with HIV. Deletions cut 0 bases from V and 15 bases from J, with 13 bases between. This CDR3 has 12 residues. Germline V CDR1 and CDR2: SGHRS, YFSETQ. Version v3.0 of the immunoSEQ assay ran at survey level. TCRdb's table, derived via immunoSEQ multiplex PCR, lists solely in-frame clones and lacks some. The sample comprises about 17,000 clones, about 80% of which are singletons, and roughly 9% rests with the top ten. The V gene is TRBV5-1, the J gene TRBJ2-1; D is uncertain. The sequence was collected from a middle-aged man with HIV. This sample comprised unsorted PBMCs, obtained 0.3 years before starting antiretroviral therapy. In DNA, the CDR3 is TGCGCCAGCAGCTTGGAAGGGCAGCAGGCGTTCTTC. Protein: CASSLEGQQAFF.